These 14 T cell receptor beta chains were all obtained from the same sample, sequenced in a study of cytomegalovirus exposure and HLA in healthy donors. The primer mix had 60 Vbeta and 13 Jbeta primers. The data were produced by immunoSEQ multiplex PCR, yet TCRdb's version contains in-frame clones alone and is incomplete. The sample shows some 160,000 clones, around 72% of them seen only once. Material: PBMCs. These receptors were obtained from a woman aged 35 to 49 in good health and CMV-seropositive.

This rearrangement joins TRBV15 to TRBJ2-5, with 10 bases aligning to TRBD2. The CDR3 totals 16 residues. J gave up 6 bases and V 2 bases, and 9 bases lay outside the gene matches. Germline V lookup: CDR1 LNHNV, CDR2 YYDKDF (reference sequence). CDR3 region: CATSRLLAGFAKTQYF. CDR3 sequence (DNA): TGTGCCACCAGCAGATTACTAGCGGGGTTTGCGAAGACCCAGTACTTC. Drawing the rest from reference TRBV15 and TRBJ2-5, the complete variable domain is DAMVIQNPRYQVTQFGKPVTLSCSQTLNHNVMYWYQQKSSQAPKLLFHYYDKDFNNEADTPDNFQSRRPNTSFCFLDIRSPGLGDTAMYLCATSRLLAGFAKTQYFGPGTRLLVL.

V gene TRBV6-5 combines with J gene TRBJ2-5; possibly TRBD2 for D (6 bases). Germline values: CDR1 MNHEY, CDR2 SVGAGI. The CDR3 consists of 13 residues. V lost 4 bases and J lost 5, with 11 bases in between. The CDR3 sequence is CASSSPGVETQYF. The CDR3 nucleotides read TGTGCCAGCAGTTCTCCGGGGGTGGAGACCCAGTACTTC.

The rearrangement links TRBV28 to TRBJ1-6, with D possibly matching TRBD1 (5 bases). The CDR3 is made up of 16 amino acids. CDR1 is MDHEN, CDR2 SYDVKM, per germline. V was pared by 5 bases and J by 0 bases, with 11 bases between. The CDR3 loop is CASSAGGGSYNSPLHF. The CDR3 coding sequence is TGTGCCAGCAGTGCCGGGGGGGGCTCCTATAATTCACCCCTCCACTTT. Combining the CDR3 with reference TRBV28 and TRBJ1-6 gives the whole variable domain DVKVTQSSRYLVKRTGEKVFLECVQDMDHENMFWYRQDPGLGLRLIYFSYDVKMKEKGDIPEGYSVSREKKERFSLILESASTNQTSMYLCASSAGGGSYNSPLHFGNGTRLTVT.

The gene calls are TRBV10-2 and TRBJ2-3, with D perhaps matching TRBD2 (6 bases). Germline-derived CDR1 and CDR2 are WSHSY and SAAADI. Trimming took 6 bases from V and 3 from J, leaving 16 bases between them. This CDR3 comprises 15 residues. This CDR3 reads CASRLGYGGTDTQYF. The DNA for the CDR3 is TGCGCCAGCAGATTAGGCTACGGGGGTACAGATACGCAGTATTTT.

This clone was observed a single time. The chain has TRBV6-6 and TRBJ2-7, with TRBD1 identical over 7 bases. The V gene end was trimmed by 6 bases and the J gene end by 4 bases; junction bases not matched to a gene: 3. This CDR3 is built from 12 residues. Germline loops: CDR1 MNHNY, CDR2 SVGAGI (reference sequence). CDR3 amino acids: CASSPQGYEQYF. Here the CDR3 DNA reads TGTGCCAGCAGCCCACAGGGGTACGAGCAGTACTTC.

This clone was counted once. The chain is built from TRBV5-1 and TRBJ2-1, with 7 positions matching TRBD1. V lost 2 bases to trimming and J lost 1 base; unmatched junction nucleotides: 3. The CDR3 spans 15 residues. In germline, CDR1 is SGHRS, CDR2 YFSETQ. The CDR3 spells CASSFRDSSYNEQFF. CDR3 nucleotide sequence: TGCGCCAGCAGCTTCCGGGACAGTTCCTACAATGAGCAGTTCTTC.

CDR3 sequence (DNA): TGTGCCAGCAGCTTATCCCACATGAGCACAGATACGCAGTATTTT. Translating it yields CASSLSHMSTDTQYF. This rearrangement joins TRBV11-3 to TRBJ2-3, with D uncertain. Per the germline V gene, CDR1 is SGHNT and CDR2 is YENEEA. The CDR3 is 15 residues long. Between the trimmed V and J ends, which lost 2 bases and 0 bases, there was a span of 9 bases.

This clone was seen a single time. The chain carries TRBV27 and TRBJ2-7; no clear D gene. From germline, CDR1 is MNHEY and CDR2 SMNVEV (reference sequence). The CDR3 spans 14 residues. V was clipped by 1 base and J by 7 bases, with 14 bases between them. The DNA for the CDR3 is TGTGCCAGCAGTTTATACGGAGATCCTAGGGAGCAGTACTTC. This sequence encodes CASSLYGDPREQYF.

V is TRBV10-3 and J is TRBJ2-7; 9 nucleotides line up with TRBD1. The germline V gene has CDR1 ENHRY and CDR2 SYGVKD. V was pared by 4 bases and J by 3 bases, with 7 bases of the junction left unmatched. The CDR3 loop spans 15 amino acids. This CDR3 reads CAISGQGTGSYEQYF. CDR3 DNA: TGTGCCATCAGTGGTCAAGGGACAGGGAGCTACGAGCAGTACTTC.

This chain connects TRBV4-1 to TRBJ1-6; D not resolved. CDR1 and CDR2 (germline): MGHRA, YSYEKL. This CDR3 comprises 14 residues. The V gene lost 2 bases and the J gene lost 10 bases, with 12 bases spanning the gap. The CDR3 DNA is TGCGCCAGCAGCCAATGGGAGGTTGGGTCACCCCTCCACTTT. The encoded protein is CASSQWEVGSPLHF.

This sequence joins TRBV2 and TRBJ2-6; possibly TRBD1 for D (6 bases). The CDR3 totals 15 residues. V lost 3 bases and J lost 2, with 8 bases in between. Germline CDR1 is SNHLY and CDR2 is FYNNEI. Written as DNA, the CDR3 is TGTGCCAGCAGTGAGGCAGGGGCTGGGGCCAACGTCCTGACTTTC. Amino acid sequence: CASSEAGAGANVLTF.

The chain combines TRBV11-1 with TRBJ2-1, with 9 bases aligning to TRBD2. With V trimmed by 4 bases and J by 10 bases, 11 bases remained unmatched. CDR1 is SGHAT, CDR2 FQDESV, per germline (reference sequence). The CDR3 spans 15 residues. For the CDR3, the DNA is TGTGCCAGCAGCTCCCGACTAGCGGAGGACAGGGAGCAGTTCTTC. Its translation: CASSSRLAEDREQFF.

The chain joins TRBV6-4 to TRBJ1-4; D may be TRBD1 (6 bases). Between the trimmed V and J ends, which lost 4 bases and 6 bases, there was a span of 12 bases. The CDR3 loop spans 14 amino acids. Germline V gives CDR1 MRHNA, CDR2 SNTAGT. The CDR3 coding sequence is TGTGCCAGCAGTGCTGAGACAGGTGATGAAAAACTGTTTTTT. This codes for CASSAETGDEKLFF.

This rearrangement joins TRBV6-1 to TRBJ1-1; 8 bases line up with TRBD1. V gave up 3 bases and J gave up 4 bases; unmatched junction bases: 4. Germline lookup yields CDR1 MNHNS and CDR2 SASEGT. The CDR3 is 14 amino acids. The CDR3, as DNA: TGTGCCAGCAGTGAGACAGGGGTAATCACTGAAGCTTTCTTT. Encoded protein: CASSETGVITEAFF.